This TCR beta chain was obtained from a study of blood T cell repertoires in COVID-19. Overall study context: Researchers got acute and convalescent COVID-19 samples from the United States, Italy and Spain. T cells, B-cell-depleted T cells, or PBMCs supplied cDNA or gDNA.

In the source study's methods: Cell counts per sample came from amplifying reference gene primers. Repertoires were generated with immunoSEQ multiplex PCR, while TCRdb's copy carries only in-frame clones and drops some. D and trimming come from the DNA, and the V and J calls and clone size come from that table. The table records 130,000 or so clones, approximately 80% of them present only once. The CDR3 has 15 amino acids. With 6 bases removed from V and 3 bases from J, the gap between germline ends came to 18 bases. Germline V gene lookup returns CDR1 SGHTS and CDR2 YDEGEE. The chain couples TRBV5-8 to TRBJ1-2; TRBD1 might be the D (6 bases). Sequencing was carried out using peripheral blood. The receptor comes from a woman in her fifties or sixties with acute or convalescent COVID-19. CDR3 DNA: TGTGCCAGCACTCTGGGGGCGGCAGCTTACTATGGCTACACCTTC. It translates to CASTLGAAAYYGYTF.